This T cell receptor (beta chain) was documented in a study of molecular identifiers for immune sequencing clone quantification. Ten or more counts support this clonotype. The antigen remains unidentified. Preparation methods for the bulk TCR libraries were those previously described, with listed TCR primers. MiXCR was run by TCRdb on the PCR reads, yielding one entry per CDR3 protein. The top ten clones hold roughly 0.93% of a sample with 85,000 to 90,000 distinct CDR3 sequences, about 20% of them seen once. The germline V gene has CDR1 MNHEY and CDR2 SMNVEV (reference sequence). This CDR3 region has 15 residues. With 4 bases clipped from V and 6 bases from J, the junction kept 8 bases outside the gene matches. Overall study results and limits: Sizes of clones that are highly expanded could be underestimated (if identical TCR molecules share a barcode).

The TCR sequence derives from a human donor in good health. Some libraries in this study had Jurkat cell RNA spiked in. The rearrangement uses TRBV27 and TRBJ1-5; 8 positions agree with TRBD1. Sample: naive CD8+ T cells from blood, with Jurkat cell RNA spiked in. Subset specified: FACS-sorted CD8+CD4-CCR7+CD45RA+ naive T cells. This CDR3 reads CASSSRSGGLQPQHF. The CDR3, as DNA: TGTGCCAGCAGTTCACGCTCAGGGGGCCTTCAGCCCCAGCATTTT.